This T cell receptor (beta chain) stems from a study of control samples from healthy donors and cancer patients. The CDR3 has 14 amino acids. Germline lookup yields CDR1 LNHDA and CDR2 SQIVND (reference sequence). The junction had 13 bases not matched to a gene; V was cut back by 7 bases and J by 9 bases. The table came from immunoSEQ multiplex PCR; TCRdb's copy has only in-frame clones and leaves some out. The sample includes about 78,000 clones, about 89% of them seen just once. The TCR comes from a woman in her fifties or sixties in good health. Sample: blood. The rearrangement uses TRBV19 and TRBJ1-1; TRBD1 agrees at 8 bases. This chain's CDR3 is CASTSTGDAPKAFF. The CDR3 DNA reads as TGTGCCAGTACCTCGACAGGGGATGCCCCCAAAGCTTTCTTT.